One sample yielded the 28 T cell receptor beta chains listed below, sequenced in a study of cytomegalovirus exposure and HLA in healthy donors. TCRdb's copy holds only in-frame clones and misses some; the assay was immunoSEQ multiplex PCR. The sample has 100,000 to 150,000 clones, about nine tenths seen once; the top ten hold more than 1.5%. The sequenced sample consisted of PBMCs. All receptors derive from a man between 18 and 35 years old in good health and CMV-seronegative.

The DNA of the CDR3 is TGTGCCAGTAAAGCGGGAGGGAACACCGGGGAGCTGTTTTTT. Residues: CASKAGGNTGELFF. The chain carries TRBV19 and TRBJ2-2; 9 bases align to TRBD2. Unmatched junction bases numbered 1, after V lost 7 bases and J lost 1 base. Germline V gene lookup returns CDR1 LNHDA and CDR2 SQIVND (reference sequence). The CDR3 length is 14 residues.

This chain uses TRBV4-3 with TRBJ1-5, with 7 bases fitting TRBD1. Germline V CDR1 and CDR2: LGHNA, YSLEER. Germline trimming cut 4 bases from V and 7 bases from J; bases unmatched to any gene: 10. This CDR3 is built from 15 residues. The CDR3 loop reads CASSPDRDGLQPQHF. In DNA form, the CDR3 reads TGCGCCAGCAGCCCCGACAGGGATGGGTTGCAGCCCCAGCATTTT.

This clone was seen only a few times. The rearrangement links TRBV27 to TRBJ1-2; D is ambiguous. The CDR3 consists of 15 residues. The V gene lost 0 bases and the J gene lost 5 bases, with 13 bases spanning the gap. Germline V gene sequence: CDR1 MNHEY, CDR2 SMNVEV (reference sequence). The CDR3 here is CASSLSSQQYYGYTF. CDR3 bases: TGTGCCAGCAGTTTATCATCACAGCAGTATTATGGCTACACCTTC.

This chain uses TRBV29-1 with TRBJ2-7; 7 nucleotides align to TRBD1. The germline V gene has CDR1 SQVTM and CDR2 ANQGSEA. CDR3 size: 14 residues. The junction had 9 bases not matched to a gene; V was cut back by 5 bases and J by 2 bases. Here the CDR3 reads CSVNRPGQTYEQYF. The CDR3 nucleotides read TGCAGCGTTAACCGGCCGGGACAGACCTACGAGCAGTACTTC.

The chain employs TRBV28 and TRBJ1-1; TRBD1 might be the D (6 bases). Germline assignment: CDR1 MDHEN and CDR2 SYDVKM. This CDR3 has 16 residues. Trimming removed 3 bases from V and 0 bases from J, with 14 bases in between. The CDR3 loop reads CASSFASRGMNTEAFF. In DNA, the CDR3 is TGTGCCAGCAGTTTCGCCTCCAGGGGCATGAACACTGAAGCTTTCTTT.

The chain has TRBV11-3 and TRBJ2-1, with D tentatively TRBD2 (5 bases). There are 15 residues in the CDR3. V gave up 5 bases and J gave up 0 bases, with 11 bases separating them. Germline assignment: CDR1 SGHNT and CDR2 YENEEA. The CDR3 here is CASSEGGSSYNEQFF. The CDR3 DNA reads TGTGCCAGCAGCGAGGGCGGAAGCTCCTACAATGAGCAGTTCTTC.

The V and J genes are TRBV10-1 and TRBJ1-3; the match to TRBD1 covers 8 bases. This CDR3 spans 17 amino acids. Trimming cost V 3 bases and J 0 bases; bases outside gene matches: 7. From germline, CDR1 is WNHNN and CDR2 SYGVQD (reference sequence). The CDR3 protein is CASSEGTGQSSGNTIYF. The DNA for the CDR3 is TGCGCCAGCAGTGAAGGGACAGGACAGAGCTCTGGAAACACCATATATTTT.

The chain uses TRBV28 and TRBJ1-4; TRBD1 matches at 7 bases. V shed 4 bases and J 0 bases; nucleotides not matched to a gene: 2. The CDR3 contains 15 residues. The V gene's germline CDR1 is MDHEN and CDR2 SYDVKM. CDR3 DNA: TGTGCCAGCAGTTGGGGACAGTCAACTAATGAAAAACTGTTTTTT. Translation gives CASSWGQSTNEKLFF. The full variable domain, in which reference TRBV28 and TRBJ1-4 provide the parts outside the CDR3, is DVKVTQSSRYLVKRTGEKVFLECVQDMDHENMFWYRQDPGLGLRLIYFSYDVKMKEKGDIPEGYSVSREKKERFSLILESASTNQTSMYLCASSWGQSTNEKLFFGSGTQLSVL.

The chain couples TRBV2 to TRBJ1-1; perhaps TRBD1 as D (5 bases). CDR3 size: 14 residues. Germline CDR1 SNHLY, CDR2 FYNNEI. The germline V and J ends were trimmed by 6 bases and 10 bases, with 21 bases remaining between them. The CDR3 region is CASRPRQGLSRAFF. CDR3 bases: TGTGCCAGCAGACCCCGCCAGGGCCTGTCCCGAGCTTTCTTT.

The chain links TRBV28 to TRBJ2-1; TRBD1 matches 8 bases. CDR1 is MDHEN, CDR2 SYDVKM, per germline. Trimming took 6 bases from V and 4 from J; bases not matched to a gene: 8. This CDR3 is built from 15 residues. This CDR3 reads CASSSQGVTYNEQFF. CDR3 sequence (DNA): TGTGCCAGCAGCTCACAGGGGGTCACATACAATGAGCAGTTCTTC.

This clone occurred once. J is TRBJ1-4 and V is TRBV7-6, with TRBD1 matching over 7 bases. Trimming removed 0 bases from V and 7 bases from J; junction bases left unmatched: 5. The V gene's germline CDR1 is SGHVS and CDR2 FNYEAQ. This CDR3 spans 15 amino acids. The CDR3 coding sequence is TGTGCCAGCAGCTTAGCGAATCAGGGGGTTGAAAAACTGTTTTTT. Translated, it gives CASSLANQGVEKLFF. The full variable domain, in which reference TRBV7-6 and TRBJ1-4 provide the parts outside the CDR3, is GAGVSQSPRYKVTKRGQDVALRCDPISGHVSLYWYRQALGQGPEFLTYFNYEAQQDKSGLPNDRFSAERPEGSISTLTIQRTEQRDSAMYRCASSLANQGVEKLFFGSGTQLSVL.

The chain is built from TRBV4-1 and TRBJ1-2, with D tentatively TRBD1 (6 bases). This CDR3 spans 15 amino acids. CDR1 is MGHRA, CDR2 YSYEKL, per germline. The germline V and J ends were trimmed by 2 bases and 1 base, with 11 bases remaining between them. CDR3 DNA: TGCGCCAGCAGCCAATTCCAACAGGGTAACTATGGCTACACCTTC. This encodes CASSQFQQGNYGYTF.

The CDR3 loop is CASSLGRLASAETQYF. Written as DNA, the CDR3 is TGTGCCAGCAGCTTGGGTAGACTAGCCTCCGCGGAGACCCAGTACTTC. The genes are TRBV11-3 and TRBJ2-5; TRBD2 matches 7 bases. The ends lost 3 bases at V and 5 bases at J; junction bases unmatched: 12. There are 16 residues in the CDR3. The germline gives CDR1 SGHNT, CDR2 YENEEA.

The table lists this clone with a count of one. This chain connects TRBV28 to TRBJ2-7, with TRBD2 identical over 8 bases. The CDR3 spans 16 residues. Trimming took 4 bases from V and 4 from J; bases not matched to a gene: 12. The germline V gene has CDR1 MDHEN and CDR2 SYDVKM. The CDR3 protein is CASSSTSGSKWYEQYF. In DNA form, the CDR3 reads TGTGCCAGCAGTTCGACCAGCGGGAGCAAGTGGTACGAGCAGTACTTC.

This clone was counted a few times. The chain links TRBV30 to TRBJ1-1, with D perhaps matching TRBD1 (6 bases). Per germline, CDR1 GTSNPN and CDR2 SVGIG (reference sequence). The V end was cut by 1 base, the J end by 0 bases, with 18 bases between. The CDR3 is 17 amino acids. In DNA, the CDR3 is TGTGCCTGGAGTGAATGGGACACCCTACGGATGAACACTGAAGCTTTCTTT. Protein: CAWSEWDTLRMNTEAFF.

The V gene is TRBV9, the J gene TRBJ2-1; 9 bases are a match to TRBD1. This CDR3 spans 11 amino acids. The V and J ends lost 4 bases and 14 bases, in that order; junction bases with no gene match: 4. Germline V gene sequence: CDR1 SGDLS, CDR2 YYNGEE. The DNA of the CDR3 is TGTGCCAGCAGCACCCGGGACAGGGAGTTCTTC. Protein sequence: CASSTRDREFF. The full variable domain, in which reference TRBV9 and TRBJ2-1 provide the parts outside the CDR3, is DSGVTQTPKHLITATGQRVTLRCSPRSGDLSVYWYQQSLDQGLQFLIQYYNGEERAKGNILERFSAQQFPDLHSELNLSSLELGDSALYFCASSTRDREFFGPGTRLTVL.

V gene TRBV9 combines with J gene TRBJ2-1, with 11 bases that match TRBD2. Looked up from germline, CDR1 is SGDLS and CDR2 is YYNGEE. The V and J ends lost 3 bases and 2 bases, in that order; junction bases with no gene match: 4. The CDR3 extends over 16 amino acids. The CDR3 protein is CASSAIAGGPYNEQFF. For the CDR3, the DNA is TGTGCCAGCAGCGCCATAGCGGGAGGGCCCTACAATGAGCAGTTCTTC.

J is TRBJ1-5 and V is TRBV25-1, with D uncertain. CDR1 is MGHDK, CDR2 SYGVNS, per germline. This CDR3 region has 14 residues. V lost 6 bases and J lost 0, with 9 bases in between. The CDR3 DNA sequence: TGTGCCAGCAGCGCTAGCGGTAGCAATCAGCCCCAGCATTTT. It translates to CASSASGSNQPQHF.

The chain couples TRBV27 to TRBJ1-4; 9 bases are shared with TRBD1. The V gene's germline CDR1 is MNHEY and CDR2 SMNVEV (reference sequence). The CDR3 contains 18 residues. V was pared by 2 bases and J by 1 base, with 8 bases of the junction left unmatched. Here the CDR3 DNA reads TGTGCCAGCAGTTTAAAGGCGGGACAGGGCTTAACTAATGAAAAACTGTTTTTT. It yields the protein CASSLKAGQGLTNEKLFF.

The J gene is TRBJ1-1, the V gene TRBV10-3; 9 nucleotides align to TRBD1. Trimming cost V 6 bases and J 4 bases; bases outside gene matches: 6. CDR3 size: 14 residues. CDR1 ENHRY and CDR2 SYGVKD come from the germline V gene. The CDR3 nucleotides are TGTGCCATCAGCACAGGGGGCAGGGTCACTGAAGCTTTCTTT. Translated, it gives CAISTGGRVTEAFF.

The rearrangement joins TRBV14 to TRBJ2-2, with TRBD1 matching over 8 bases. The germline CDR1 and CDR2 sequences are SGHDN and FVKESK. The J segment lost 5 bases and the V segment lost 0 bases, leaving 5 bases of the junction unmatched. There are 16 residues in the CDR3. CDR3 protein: CASSQDLTGDTGELFF. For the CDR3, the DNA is TGTGCCAGCAGCCAAGATCTGACAGGGGATACCGGGGAGCTGTTTTTT. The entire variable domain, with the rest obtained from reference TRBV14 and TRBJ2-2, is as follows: EAGVTQFPSHSVIEKGQTVTLRCDPISGHDNLYWYRRVMGKEIKFLLHFVKESKQDESGMPNNRFLAERTGGTYSTLKVQPAELEDSGVYFCASSQDLTGDTGELFFGEGSRLTVL.

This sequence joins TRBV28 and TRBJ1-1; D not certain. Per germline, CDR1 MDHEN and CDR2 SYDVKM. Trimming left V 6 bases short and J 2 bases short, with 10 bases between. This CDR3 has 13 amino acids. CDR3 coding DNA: TGTGCCAGCAGGCCCAGCGGTAACACTGAAGCTTTCTTT. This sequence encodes CASRPSGNTEAFF.

DNA for the CDR3: TGTGCCAGCTCACCACGGGTCACAGGGTCGCCCCAGCATTTT. Its translation: CASSPRVTGSPQHF. The V gene is TRBV18, the J gene TRBJ1-5; tentative D call: TRBD1 (6 bases). This CDR3 spans 14 amino acids. From germline, CDR1 is KGHSH and CDR2 LQKENI. V lost 1 base and J lost 9, with 13 bases in between. The full variable domain, completed using reference TRBV18 and TRBJ1-5, is NAGVMQNPRHLVRRRGQEARLRCSPMKGHSHVYWYRQLPEEGLKFMVYLQKENIIDESGMPKERFSAEFPKEGPSILRIQQVVRGDSAAYFCASSPRVTGSPQHFGDGTRLSIL.

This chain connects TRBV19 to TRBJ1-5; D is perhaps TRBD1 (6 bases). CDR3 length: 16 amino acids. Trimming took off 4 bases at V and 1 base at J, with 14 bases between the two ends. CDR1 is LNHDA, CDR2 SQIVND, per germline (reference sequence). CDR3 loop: CASSNRPDRSNQPQHF. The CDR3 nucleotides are TGTGCCAGTAGTAACCGCCCGGACAGAAGCAATCAGCCCCAGCATTTT.

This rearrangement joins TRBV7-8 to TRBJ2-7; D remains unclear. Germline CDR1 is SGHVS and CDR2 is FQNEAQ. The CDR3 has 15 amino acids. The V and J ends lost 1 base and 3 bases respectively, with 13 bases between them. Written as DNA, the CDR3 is TGTGCCAGCAGCTTAGGCGCCACCTCGATCTACGAGCAGTACTTC. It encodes CASSLGATSIYEQYF.

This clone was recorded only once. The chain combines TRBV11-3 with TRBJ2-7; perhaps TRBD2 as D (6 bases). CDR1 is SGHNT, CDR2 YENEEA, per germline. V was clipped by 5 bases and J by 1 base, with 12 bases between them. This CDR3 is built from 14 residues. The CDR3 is CASSLSEGSYEQYF. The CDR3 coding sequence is TGTGCCAGCAGCCTCTCGGAGGGTTCCTACGAGCAGTACTTC.

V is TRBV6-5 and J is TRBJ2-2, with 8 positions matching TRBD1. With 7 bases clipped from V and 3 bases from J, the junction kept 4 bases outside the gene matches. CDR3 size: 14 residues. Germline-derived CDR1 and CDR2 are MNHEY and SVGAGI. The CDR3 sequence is CASTPDRDTGELFF. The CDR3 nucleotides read TGTGCCAGCACGCCGGACAGGGACACCGGGGAGCTGTTTTTT.

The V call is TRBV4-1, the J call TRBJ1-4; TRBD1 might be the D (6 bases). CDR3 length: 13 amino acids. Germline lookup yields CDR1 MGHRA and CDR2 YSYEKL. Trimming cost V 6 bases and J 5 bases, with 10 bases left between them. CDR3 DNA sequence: TGCGCCAGCAGAAAGACAGGAAATGAAAAACTGTTTTTT. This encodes CASRKTGNEKLFF.